One T cell receptor (beta chain) is described in this entry. Its antigen is not known. Trimming took off 3 bases at V and 0 bases at J, with 15 bases between the two ends. The CDR3 runs to 16 residues. Germline V gene sequence: CDR1 SGDLS, CDR2 YYNGEE. Per sorted-subset replicate PCR, input was about 180 ng DNA, representing roughly 30,000 T cell genomes. The table came from immunoSEQ multiplex PCR; TCRdb's copy has only in-frame clones and leaves some out. The sample records about 2.4 million clones, approximately 92% being singletons. The sample belongs to a study of shared clonotypes between healthy human individuals. Study background: Per donor, CD8 memory used one plate, CD8 naive used two, CD4 memory used three and CD4 naive used three. Study outcomes and limitations: Unshared clonotypes carried lower generation probabilities than those common to all four donors.

This TCR came from a young man in good health. The chain is built from TRBV9 and TRBJ1-1; perhaps TRBD1 as D (6 bases). Sequencing was performed on naive CD4+ T cells sorted from blood. Subset reported: CD45RA+ positively selected. As DNA, the CDR3 is TGTGCCAGCAGCGCGCCGACAGGTGGAATGAACACTGAAGCTTTCTTT. It yields the protein CASSAPTGGMNTEAFF.